This entry features one T cell receptor beta chain sequence. The repertoire was sequenced with immunoSEQ multiplex PCR; TCRdb's copy has only in-frame clones and lacks some. Among 200,000 to 250,000 clones, approximately 82% were seen once, and the ten largest hold roughly 2%. Germline V CDR1 and CDR2: MNHEY, SVGAGI. Between the trimmed V and J ends, which lost 6 bases and 9 bases, there was a span of 12 bases. This CDR3 has 11 amino acids. This sample stems from a study of blood T cell repertoires in COVID-19. The overall study: From the United States, Italy and Spain came samples of acute and convalescent COVID-19.

V gene TRBV6-5 combines with J gene TRBJ2-7; a possible D gene is TRBD1 (5 bases). Sequencing used peripheral blood. This clonotype was obtained from a man between 25 and 39 years old who had recovered from COVID-19. For the CDR3, the DNA is TGTGCCAGCAGGGGGCGGTTAGGGCAGTACTTC. This gives the protein CASRGRLGQYF.